The rows below give T cell receptor beta chains drawn from one sample of a study of cytomegalovirus exposure and HLA in healthy donors. Using immunoSEQ multiplex PCR, the repertoire was profiled, and TCRdb retains in-frame clones only, with some absent. Of tens of thousands of clones listed, about three quarters were seen once; the top ten hold less than 3%. The sequencing sample was made of PBMCs. Receptors originate from a woman aged 40 to 50 in good health and CMV-seropositive. Both conserved end residues are part of each CDR3. D genes are given only for firm matches. Size is omitted from some rows. Given values are once, few, many or a class for expanded clones.

cdr3_aa cdr3_nt j_call v_call d_call clone_size
CASSQTGTSGHETQYF TGCGCCAGCAGCCAAACCGGGACTAGCGGTCACGAGACCCAGTACTTC TRBJ2-5 TRBV4-3 TRBD2 medium-sized
CASSPQTGGLGETQYF TGTGCCAGCTCCCCTCAGACAGGGGGTCTGGGAGAGACCCAGTACTTC TRBJ2-5 TRBV18 TRBD1 few
CASSQGQVPAGETQYF TGCGCCAGCAGCCAAGGGCAGGTCCCGGCGGGGGAGACCCAGTACTTC TRBJ2-5 TRBV4-3 - -
CASSAPGADSEQFF TGTGCCAGCAGCGCCCCCGGTGCGGACAGTGAGCAGTTCTTC TRBJ2-1 TRBV9 - few
CASSYRVGEQYF TGTGCCAGCAGTTACAGGGTTGGCGAGCAGTACTTC TRBJ2-7 TRBV28 - -
CASSPWDSGYTF TGTGCCAGCAGCCCGTGGGACTCCGGCTACACCTTC TRBJ1-2 TRBV4-2 - -
CASSLFTMNTEAFF TGCGCCAGCAGCTTGTTTACAATGAACACTGAAGCTTTCTTT TRBJ1-1 TRBV5-1 - -
CAISPPGNTEAFF TGTGCCATCAGCCCCCCGGGGAACACTGAAGCTTTCTTT TRBJ1-1 TRBV10-3 - -
CASTPAGQGVEAFF TGTGCCAGCACCCCCGCCGGACAGGGCGTTGAAGCTTTCTTT TRBJ1-1 TRBV27 TRBD1 -
CASSETQGYEQYF TGTGCCAGCAGTGAGACCCAGGGGTACGAGCAGTACTTC TRBJ2-7 TRBV6-1 - -
CASSGDRDLPLHF TGTGCCAGCAGTGGGGACAGGGATCTACCCCTCCACTTT TRBJ1-6 TRBV2 TRBD1 -
CASRANYKQYF TGTGCCAGCAGGGCTAACTACAAGCAGTACTTC TRBJ2-7 TRBV6-1 - -
CASSSGDIPTGELFF TGCGCCAGCAGCTCTGGGGACATTCCTACCGGGGAGCTGTTTTTT TRBJ2-2 TRBV5-1 - -
CASSLSGTRYGETQYF TGCGCCAGCAGTCTTTCCGGGACACGGTATGGAGAGACCCAGTACTTC TRBJ2-5 TRBV5-1 - few
CASSQGPGQSLAF TGCGCCAGCAGCCAAGGCCCAGGGCAAAGTCTCGCCTTC TRBJ1-2 TRBV4-3 - -
CASSLFTGWEEQYF TGTGCCAGCAGCTTATTCACAGGGTGGGAAGAGCAGTACTTC TRBJ2-7 TRBV7-9 - -
CAWNQGGPGTGELFF TGTGCCTGGAACCAAGGGGGCCCGGGCACCGGGGAGCTGTTTTTT TRBJ2-2 TRBV30 TRBD1 -
CASSLEGGEQFF TGTGCCAGCAGCCTAGAGGGCGGTGAGCAGTTCTTC TRBJ2-1 TRBV6-6 - few
CASSEPGHLTEAFF TGCGCCAGCAGTGAGCCAGGGCACCTAACTGAAGCTTTCTTT TRBJ1-1 TRBV10-2 - -
CASSNTGQNNEQFF TGTGCCAGTAGTAATACGGGACAGAACAATGAGCAGTTCTTC TRBJ2-1 TRBV19 TRBD1 -
CASSVGQGQETQYF TGTGCCAGCAGCGTAGGACAGGGGCAAGAGACCCAGTACTTC TRBJ2-5 TRBV9 TRBD1 -
CASSAVPSGVPQFF TGTGCCAGCAGCGCGGTCCCTAGCGGGGTACCCCAGTTCTTC TRBJ2-1 TRBV9 TRBD2 -
CASSGRRGQPQHF TGTGCCAGCAGCGGCCGACGGGGGCAGCCCCAGCATTTT TRBJ1-5 TRBV21-1 - -
CASSFEVGAATMNQPQHF TGTGCCAGCAGTTTCGAGGTGGGGGCAGCGACCATGAATCAGCCCCAGCATTTT TRBJ1-5 TRBV28 - few
CASSRGQGRTEAFF TGTGCCAGTAGTAGGGGACAGGGGAGAACTGAAGCTTTCTTT TRBJ1-1 TRBV19 TRBD1 -
CASSEPTVSGNTIYF TGTGCCAGCAGCGAGCCGACAGTCAGCGGAAACACCATATATTTT TRBJ1-3 TRBV9 - -